Listed below are T cell receptor beta chains from one sample, sequenced in a study of blood T cell repertoires in COVID-19. Measured with immunoSEQ multiplex PCR; TCRdb has only the in-frame clones, and not every one. Of 65,000 to 90,000 clones listed, around 84% were seen once; the top ten hold about a fifth. What was sequenced was peripheral blood. Every receptor here comes from a woman of 80 years or more in a cohort sampled during active or convalescent COVID-19. The CDR3 runs from the conserved cysteine through the conserved F or W. A D gene is named only where the DNA matches it firmly. A row's size may be missing; if present it is once, few, many or a size class.

CDR3 length,V gene,J gene,clone size,D gene,CDR3 DNA,CDR3 protein
14,TRBV2,TRBJ2-5,-,-,TGTGCCAGCAGTGGTGGAACAGGGTCAGAGACCCAGTACTTC,CASSGGTGSETQYF
13,TRBV18,TRBJ2-3,-,TRBD2,TGTGCCAGCTCGGTAGCGGGCTCAGATACGCAGTATTTT,CASSVAGSDTQYF
14,TRBV11-2,TRBJ2-7,-,-,TGTGCCAGCAGCTTAGTTGGCCAAAGATACGAGCAGTACTTC,CASSLVGQRYEQYF
15,TRBV5-1,TRBJ2-7,-,TRBD2,TGCGCCAGCAGCTTGCTGGCAGCGGGGAACTACGAGCAGTACTTC,CASSLLAAGNYEQYF
15,TRBV27,TRBJ1-6,-,TRBD1,TGTGCCAGCAGTCCGGACAGGGGGCAGTTTTCACCCCTCCACTTT,CASSPDRGQFSPLHF
13,TRBV7-9,TRBJ1-2,few,-,TGTGCCAGCGCCAAAGGTCTCGGCTATGGCTACACCTTC,CASAKGLGYGYTF
13,TRBV18,TRBJ1-5,-,-,TGTGCCAGCTCACGAGACAGCTATCAGCCCCAGCATTTT,CASSRDSYQPQHF
15,TRBV18,TRBJ1-1,-,TRBD1,TGTGCCAGCTCACAAGGGACAGGGGAGAACACTGAAGCTTTCTTT,CASSQGTGENTEAFF
14,TRBV5-4,TRBJ2-2,once,TRBD1,TGTGCCAGCCGGGACAGACCGAACACCGGGGAGCTGTTTTTT,CASRDRPNTGELFF
15,TRBV3-1/TRBV3-2,TRBJ1-1,-,TRBD1,TGTGCCAGCAGCCATAGGACAGGGGTGTTTACTGAAGCTTTCTTT,CASSHRTGVFTEAFF
17,TRBV5-1,TRBJ2-1,-,TRBD2,TGCGCCAGCAGCTTGGATTTCGCAGCGGGACCGTACAATGAGCAGTTCTTC,CASSLDFAAGPYNEQFF
16,TRBV29-1,TRBJ1-1,once,TRBD1,TGCAGCGCCCCACCTCCGGGACAGGGGGCCGCCACTGAAGCTTTCTTT,CSAPPPGQGAATEAFF
16,TRBV5-1,TRBJ2-2,few,-,TGCGCCAGCAGCCCTCTGGGGGAGGCCGTTCCCGGGGAGCTGTTTTTT,CASSPLGEAVPGELFF
15,TRBV5-4,TRBJ1-2,-,TRBD1,TGTGCCAGCAGCTTGCGGACAGGGGGGGGCTATGGCTACACCTTC,CASSLRTGGGYGYTF
14,TRBV3-1/TRBV3-2,TRBJ2-5,-,-,TGTGCCAGCAGCCAAGATTGGGCAGAAGAGACCCAGTACTTC,CASSQDWAEETQYF
19,TRBV4-2,TRBJ2-5,once,TRBD2,TGTGCCAGCAGCCCGCTCTCCACTAGCGGGTCCCGATTCCAAGAGACCCAGTACTTC,CASSPLSTSGSRFQETQYF
13,TRBV24-1,TRBJ2-1,few,-,TGTGCCACCAGTGACGCCGGGACTGATGAGCAGTTCTTC,CATSDAGTDEQFF
16,TRBV6-2/TRBV6-3,TRBJ2-1,-,-,TGTGCCAGCAGTTCCCCCTCTAGCCACTACTCCAATGAGCAGTTCTTC,CASSSPSSHYSNEQFF
15,TRBV11-2,TRBJ2-3,-,-,TGTGCCAGCAGCTCTTACAGGAGGGGCACAGATACGCAGTATTTT,CASSSYRRGTDTQYF
15,TRBV3-1/TRBV3-2,TRBJ1-4,-,TRBD1,TGTGCCAGCAGCCCCAGACAGGGGACTAATGAAAAACTGTTTTTT,CASSPRQGTNEKLFF
12,TRBV12-3/TRBV12-4,TRBJ1-2,-,-,TGTGCCAGCAGTGACGCCTTGACCCCACGGGCCTTC,CASSDALTPRAF
15,TRBV19,TRBJ2-1,-,-,TGTGCCAGTAGTATGCGGCACCGCCGAGGCAATGAGCAGTTCTTC,CASSMRHRRGNEQFF
13,TRBV6-5,TRBJ1-1,-,TRBD1,TGTGCCAGCAGTAGAGACAGGGTCGCTGAAGCTTTCTTT,CASSRDRVAEAFF
14,TRBV28,TRBJ1-4,-,-,TGTGCCAGCAGGGTTCCGGGAGGAGAGGTAAAACTGTTTTTT,CASRVPGGEVKLFF
14,TRBV24-1,TRBJ2-5,-,-,TGTGCCACCAGTGACCGACAGTTCCAAGAGACCCAGTACTTC,CATSDRQFQETQYF
14,TRBV30,TRBJ1-5,-,TRBD1,TGTGCCTGGAGTGTAGGGACAGGCAATCAGCCCCAGCATTTT,CAWSVGTGNQPQHF
13,TRBV10-3,TRBJ1-2,-,-,TGTGCCATCAGTGCCGGACAGTCCATGGGCTACACCTTC,CAISAGQSMGYTF